The rows below give T cell receptor beta chains drawn from one sample of a study of OX40 agonist ivuxolimab in advanced cancers. Method: immunoSEQ multiplex PCR; TCRdb's copy keeps in-frame clones and lacks some. This sample has about 24,000 clones, with roughly 84% found just once. The sequencing here drew on CD4+ or CD8+ T cells sorted from blood, taken in a trial of the OX40 agonist ivuxolimab. Receptors were obtained from an adult with an advanced solid tumor such as melanoma, head and neck, liver or kidney cancer. Both conserved end residues are part of each CDR3. D genes are given only for firm matches. Only part of the rows carry a size: once, few, many, or a class if the clone is expanded.

j_call v_call clone_size d_call cdr3_nt cdr3_aa
TRBJ1-4 TRBV5-1 . . TGCGCCAGCAGCTTAAACCCGAGCAGCTCGATTAATGAAAAACTGTTTTTT CASSLNPSSSINEKLFF
TRBJ1-2 TRBV5-1 once . TGCGCCAGCAGCGCGGACGGAGCTAACTATGGCTACACCTTC CASSADGANYGYTF
TRBJ2-7 TRBV7-9 . TRBD2 TGTGCCAGCAGCTCCTTAGCGGGGGCCTCCTACGAGCAGTACTTC CASSSLAGASYEQYF
TRBJ1-1 TRBV11-2 . . TGTGCCAGCAGCTCGGGACCGCTAGAAGCTTTCTTT CASSSGPLEAFF
TRBJ2-7 TRBV19 . TRBD2 TGTGCCAGTAGGCCCGCTAGCGGATACTACGAGCAGTACTTC CASRPASGYYEQYF
TRBJ2-2 TRBV6-6 . . TGTGCCAGCAGTAGGAGGGGGACCGGGGAGCTGTTTTTT CASSRRGTGELFF
TRBJ2-3 TRBV28 once . TGTGCCAGCAGTTTTGGGCAAGAAGATACGCAGTATTTT CASSFGQEDTQYF
TRBJ1-3 TRBV11-2 . . TGTGCCAGCAGCCCAGGGGTCTCTGGAAACACCATATATTTT CASSPGVSGNTIYF
TRBJ2-1 TRBV30 . TRBD2 TGTGCCTGGGGGAGCGGGATCGGCAATGAGCAGTTCTTC CAWGSGIGNEQFF
TRBJ1-4 TRBV6-1 . . TGTGCCATCAATCCCAAGAACCCCAGTGAAAAACTGTTTTTT CAINPKNPSEKLFF
TRBJ2-1 TRBV7-9 . TRBD2 TGTGCCAGCAGCTTAACACTAGCGAACTACAATGAGCAGTTCTTC CASSLTLANYNEQFF
TRBJ2-1 TRBV21-1 . . TGTGCCAGCAGAAACGGGCGACTAGCGGGAGAGTACAATGAGCAGTTCTTC CASRNGRLAGEYNEQFF
TRBJ2-7 TRBV4-1 . . TGCGCCAGCAGCCAAGAAACTGGGTGGGGAACCTACGAGCAGTACTTC CASSQETGWGTYEQYF
TRBJ2-7 TRBV9 once . TGTGCCAGCAGCGAAGGGGGGTCCTCCTACGAGCAGTACTTC CASSEGGSSYEQYF
TRBJ2-6 TRBV7-2 . . TGTGCCAGCAGCGTCTCTGGGGCCAACGTCCTGACTTTC CASSVSGANVLTF
TRBJ2-1 TRBV27 . . TGTGCCAGCAACCGCCATGGCAACAATGAGCAGTTCTTC CASNRHGNNEQFF
TRBJ2-3 TRBV11-2 . . TGTGCCAGCAGCCCGACCCACGCTAGCACAGATACGCAGTATTTT CASSPTHASTDTQYF
TRBJ2-7 TRBV2 . TRBD2 TGTGCCAGCAGTGAAGCAAGGCCTAGCGGGACCTACGAGCAGTACTTC CASSEARPSGTYEQYF
TRBJ1-1 TRBV27 few . TGTGCCAGCAGCCCTGGGGCGGGGGCTTTCTTT CASSPGAGAFF
TRBJ2-7 TRBV27 . . TGTGCCAGCAGTTTATTTGTGCCATATAGTACCTACGAGCAGTACTTC CASSLFVPYSTYEQYF
TRBJ1-1 TRBV5-6 . TRBD1 TGTGCCAGCAGCTTAATGACAGGGAGTCAGGACACTGAAGCTTTCTTT CASSLMTGSQDTEAFF
TRBJ1-1 TRBV7-9 once . TGTGCCAGCAGCGCGGGGACACCTGCTTTCTTT CASSAGTPAFF
TRBJ2-5 TRBV2 . . TGTGCCAGCAGTGACCCCCCCGAAGGTCAAGAGACCCAGTACTTC CASSDPPEGQETQYF
TRBJ2-5 TRBV27 . TRBD1 TGTGCCAGCAGTTTGTACAGGGGGCAAGAGACCCAGTACTTC CASSLYRGQETQYF
TRBJ1-5 TRBV9 . TRBD1 TGTGCCAGCAGCGGGACAGGGAGCAATCAGCCCCAGCATTTT CASSGTGSNQPQHF
TRBJ1-5 TRBV6-4 . . TGTGTCAATAGCAATCAGCCCCAGCATTTT CVNSNQPQHF